This entry concerns a single T cell receptor (beta chain). Its antigen is undetermined. The data originate from a study of cytomegalovirus exposure and HLA in healthy donors. Whole-study results and caveats: Presence/absence analyses assumed roughly uniform sequencing depth across donors, which may not hold. It was reported that the classifier diagnosed cytomegalovirus status with high specificity and sensitivity in both the original and validation cohorts.

Trimming took off 6 bases at V and 8 bases at J, with 13 bases between the two ends. From germline, CDR1 is WSHSY and CDR2 SAAADI. The CDR3 is 12 residues long. With 60 Vbeta and 13 Jbeta primers, the PCR was carried out. Data came from immunoSEQ multiplex PCR; TCRdb stores just in-frame clones and leaves some out. Among around 200,000 clones listed, just over 75% were seen once. The J gene is TRBJ1-2, the V gene TRBV10-2, with a tentative D call TRBD1 (6 bases). Sequenced input: PBMCs. This receptor was taken from a young man in good health and CMV-seronegative. CDR3 amino acids: CASSGQLRGYTF. The CDR3 coding sequence is TGCGCCAGCAGCGGACAGCTTCGCGGCTACACCTTC.